This T cell receptor beta chain was captured in a study of blood T cells in healthy people across ages. The V gene's germline CDR1 is SGDLS and CDR2 YYNGEE. Trimming took 4 bases from V and 0 from J; bases not matched to a gene: 15. The CDR3 has 20 residues. Study outcomes and limitations: Age brought a roughly linear fall in TCR beta diversity measured per million T cells.

With respect to this clonotype: Its antigen remains unidentified.

Sample-barcoded 5' priming and a J-beta primer mix drove a second PCR of roughly 6 to 12 cycles. TCRdb re-called the 5' RACE reads with MiXCR, one entry per CDR3 protein. The repertoire holds 1.5 million to 2 million distinct CDR3 sequences, with 49% as singletons. The chain joins TRBV9 to TRBJ2-3; 12 nucleotides agree with TRBD2. Source material: blood. The TCR comes from a woman aged 40 to 49 in good health. This chain's CDR3 is CASSPALTSGGPSSTDTQYF. CDR3 bases: TGTGCCAGCAGCCCTGCACTGACTAGCGGGGGCCCCTCCAGCACAGATACGCAGTATTTT.